This TCR beta chain was captured in a study of beta chain features in type 1 diabetes. Study-wide context: Healthy donors and patients showed comparable age, gender and cell yields.

This clone came up a few times. TCRB transcripts that were expressed got sequenced, as all of the isolated RNA had been reverse transcribed. The data were produced by immunoSEQ multiplex PCR, yet TCRdb's version contains in-frame clones alone and is incomplete. Of fewer than 250,000 clones in the sample, 12% to 15% are singletons; the top ten hold 0.026%. Sequences were obtained from naive CD4+ T cells from blood. This sequence was found in a woman aged 40 to 49 in good health.

CDR3 DNA: TGCGCCAGCAGCTTGGATATGAACACTGAAGCTTTCTTT. It translates to CASSLDMNTEAFF. The V call is TRBV5-1, the J call TRBJ1-1; D is ambiguous. From germline, CDR1 is SGHRS and CDR2 YFSETQ. This CDR3 is 13 amino acids long. V shed 0 bases and J shed 0 bases, with 3 bases lying between them.